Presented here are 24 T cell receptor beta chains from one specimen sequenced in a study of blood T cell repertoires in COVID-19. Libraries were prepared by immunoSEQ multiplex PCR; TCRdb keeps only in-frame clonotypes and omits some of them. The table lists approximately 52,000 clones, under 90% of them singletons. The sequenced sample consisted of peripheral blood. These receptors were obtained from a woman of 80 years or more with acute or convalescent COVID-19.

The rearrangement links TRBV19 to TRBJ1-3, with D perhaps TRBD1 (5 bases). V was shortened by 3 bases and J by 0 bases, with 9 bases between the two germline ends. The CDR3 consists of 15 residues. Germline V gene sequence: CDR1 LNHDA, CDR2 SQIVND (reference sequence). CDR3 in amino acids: CASSIGHLSGNTIYF. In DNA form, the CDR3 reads TGTGCCAGTAGTATCGGACATCTCTCTGGAAACACCATATATTTT.

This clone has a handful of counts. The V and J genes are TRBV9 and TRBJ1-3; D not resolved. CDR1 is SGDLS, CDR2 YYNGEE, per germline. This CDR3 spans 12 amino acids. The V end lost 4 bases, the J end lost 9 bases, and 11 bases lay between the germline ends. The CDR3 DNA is TGTGCCAGCAGCCCCCCTGCGTCCACCATATATTTT. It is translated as CASSPPASTIYF.

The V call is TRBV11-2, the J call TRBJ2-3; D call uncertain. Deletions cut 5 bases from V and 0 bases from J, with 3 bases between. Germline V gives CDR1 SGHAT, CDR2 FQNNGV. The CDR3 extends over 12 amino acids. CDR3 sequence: CASSPSTDTQYF. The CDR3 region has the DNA TGTGCCAGCAGCCCAAGCACAGATACGCAGTATTTT.

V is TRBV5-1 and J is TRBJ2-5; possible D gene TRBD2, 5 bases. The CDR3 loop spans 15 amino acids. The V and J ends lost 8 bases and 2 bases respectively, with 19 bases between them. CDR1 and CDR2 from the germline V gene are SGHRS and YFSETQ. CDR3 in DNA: TGCGCCAGTCAACCGGGAACTCTTTTTCAAGAGACCCAGTACTTC. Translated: CASQPGTLFQETQYF.

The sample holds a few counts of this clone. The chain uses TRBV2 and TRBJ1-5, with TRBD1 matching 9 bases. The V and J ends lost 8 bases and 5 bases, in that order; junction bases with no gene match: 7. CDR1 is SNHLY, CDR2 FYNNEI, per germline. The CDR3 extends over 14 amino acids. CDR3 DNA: TGTGCCAGCGGGGACAGGGTAGAGGATCAGCCCCAGCATTTT. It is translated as CASGDRVEDQPQHF.

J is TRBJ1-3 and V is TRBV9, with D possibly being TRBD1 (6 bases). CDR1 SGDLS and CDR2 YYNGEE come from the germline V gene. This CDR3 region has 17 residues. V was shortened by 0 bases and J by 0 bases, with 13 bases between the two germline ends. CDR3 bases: TGTGCCAGCAGCGTAGAAGGGACACCTTACTCTGGAAACACCATATATTTT. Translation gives CASSVEGTPYSGNTIYF.

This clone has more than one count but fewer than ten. The CDR3 loop reads CASSPSRHNSGNTIYF. The CDR3 DNA reads as TGTGCCAGTAGTCCCTCGAGACACAACTCTGGAAACACCATATATTTT. The chain joins TRBV19 to TRBJ1-3; D unresolved. From germline, CDR1 is LNHDA and CDR2 SQIVND (reference sequence). There are 16 residues in the CDR3. V was cut by 5 bases and J by 0 bases, with 14 bases left in between.

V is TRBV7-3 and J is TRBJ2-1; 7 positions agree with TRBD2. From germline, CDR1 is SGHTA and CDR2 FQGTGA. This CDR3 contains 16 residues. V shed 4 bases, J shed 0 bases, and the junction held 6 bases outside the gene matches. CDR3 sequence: CASSSTSKSSYNEQFF. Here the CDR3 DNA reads TGTGCCAGCAGCTCGACTAGCAAGAGCTCCTACAATGAGCAGTTCTTC.

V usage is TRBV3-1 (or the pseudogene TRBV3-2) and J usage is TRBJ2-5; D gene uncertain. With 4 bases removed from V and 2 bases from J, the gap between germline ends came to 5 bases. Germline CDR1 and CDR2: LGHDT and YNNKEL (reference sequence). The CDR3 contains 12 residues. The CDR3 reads CASSLSQETQYF. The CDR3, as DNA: TGTGCCAGCAGCCTTTCGCAAGAGACCCAGTACTTC.

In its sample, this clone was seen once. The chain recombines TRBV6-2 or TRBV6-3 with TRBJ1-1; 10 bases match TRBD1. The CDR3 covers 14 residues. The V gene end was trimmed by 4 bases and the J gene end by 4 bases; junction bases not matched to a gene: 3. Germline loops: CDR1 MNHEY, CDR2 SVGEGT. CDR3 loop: CASSSWTGGTEAFF. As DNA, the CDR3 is TGTGCCAGCAGTTCATGGACAGGGGGCACTGAAGCTTTCTTT.

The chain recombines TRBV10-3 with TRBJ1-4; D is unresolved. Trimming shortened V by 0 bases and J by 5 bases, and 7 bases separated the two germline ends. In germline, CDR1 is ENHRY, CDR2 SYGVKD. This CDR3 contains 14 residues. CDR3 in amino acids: CAISESNGNEKLFF. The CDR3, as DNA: TGTGCCATCAGTGAGTCTAACGGGAATGAAAAACTGTTTTTT.

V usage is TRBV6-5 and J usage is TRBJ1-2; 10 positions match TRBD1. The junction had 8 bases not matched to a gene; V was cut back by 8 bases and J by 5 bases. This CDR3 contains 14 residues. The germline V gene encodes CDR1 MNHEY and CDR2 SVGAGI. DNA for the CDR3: TGTGCCAGCCCTCCCGGGACAGGGGCTTATGGCTACACCTTC. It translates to CASPPGTGAYGYTF.

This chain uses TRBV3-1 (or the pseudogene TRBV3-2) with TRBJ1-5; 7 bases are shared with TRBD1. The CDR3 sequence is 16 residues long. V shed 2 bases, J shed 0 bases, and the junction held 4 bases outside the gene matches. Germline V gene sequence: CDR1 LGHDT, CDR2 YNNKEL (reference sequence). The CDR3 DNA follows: TGTGCCAGCAGCCAAACAGGGGCCATTAGCAATCAGCCCCAGCATTTT. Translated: CASSQTGAISNQPQHF.

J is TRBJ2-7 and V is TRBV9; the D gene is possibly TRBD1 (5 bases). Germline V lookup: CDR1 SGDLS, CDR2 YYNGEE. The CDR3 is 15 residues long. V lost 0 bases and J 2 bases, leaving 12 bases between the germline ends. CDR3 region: CASSVGRGTAYEQYF. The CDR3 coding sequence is TGTGCCAGCAGCGTAGGAAGGGGAACCGCCTACGAGCAGTACTTC.

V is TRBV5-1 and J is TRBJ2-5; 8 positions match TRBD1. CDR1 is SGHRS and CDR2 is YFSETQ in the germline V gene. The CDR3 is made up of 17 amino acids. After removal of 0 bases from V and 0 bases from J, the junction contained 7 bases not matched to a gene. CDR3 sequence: CASSLVRTGTYQETQYF. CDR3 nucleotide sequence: TGCGCCAGCAGCTTGGTCAGGACAGGGACGTACCAAGAGACCCAGTACTTC.

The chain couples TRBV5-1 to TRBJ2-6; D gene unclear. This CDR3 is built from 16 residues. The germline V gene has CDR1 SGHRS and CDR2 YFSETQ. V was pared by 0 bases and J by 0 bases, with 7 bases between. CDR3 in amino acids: CASSLGQASGANVLTF. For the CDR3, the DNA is TGCGCCAGCAGCTTGGGCCAGGCCTCTGGGGCCAACGTCCTGACTTTC.

CDR3 nucleotide sequence: TGTGCCAGCAGTCCCCTCCGGGACAGGGTAGGAGAAAAACTGTTTTTT. Translation: CASSPLRDRVGEKLFF. This sequence joins TRBV27 and TRBJ1-4, with 9 bases fitting TRBD1. The CDR3 runs 16 residues. CDR1 MNHEY and CDR2 SMNVEV come from the germline V gene (reference sequence). V lost 5 bases and J lost 8; bases outside the gene matches: 12.

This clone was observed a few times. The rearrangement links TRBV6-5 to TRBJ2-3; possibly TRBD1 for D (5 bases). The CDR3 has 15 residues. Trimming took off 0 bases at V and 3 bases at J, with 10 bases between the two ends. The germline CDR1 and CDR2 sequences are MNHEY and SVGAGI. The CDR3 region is CASSYSGRETDTQYF. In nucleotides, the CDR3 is TGTGCCAGCAGTTACTCGGGCAGGGAAACAGATACGCAGTATTTT.

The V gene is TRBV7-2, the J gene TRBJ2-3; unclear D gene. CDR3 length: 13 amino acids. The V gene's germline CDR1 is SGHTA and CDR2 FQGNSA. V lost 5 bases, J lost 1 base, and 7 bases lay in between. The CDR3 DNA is TGTGCCAGCAGCGATCTACGCACAGATACGCAGTATTTT. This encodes CASSDLRTDTQYF.

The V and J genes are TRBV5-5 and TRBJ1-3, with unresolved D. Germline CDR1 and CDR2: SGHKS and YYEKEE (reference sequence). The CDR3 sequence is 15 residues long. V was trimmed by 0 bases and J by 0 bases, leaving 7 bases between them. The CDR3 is CASSLASGSGNTIYF. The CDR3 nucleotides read TGTGCCAGCAGCTTGGCGTCGGGCTCTGGAAACACCATATATTTT.

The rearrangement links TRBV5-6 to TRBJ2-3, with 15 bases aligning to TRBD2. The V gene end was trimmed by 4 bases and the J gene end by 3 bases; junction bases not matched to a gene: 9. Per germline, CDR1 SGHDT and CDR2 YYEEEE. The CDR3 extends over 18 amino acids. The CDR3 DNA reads TGTGCCAGCAGCGGGCGACCGGGACTAGCGGGGGGTACAGATACGCAGTATTTT. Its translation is CASSGRPGLAGGTDTQYF. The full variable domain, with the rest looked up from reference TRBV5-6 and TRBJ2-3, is DAGVTQSPTHLIKTRGQQVTLRCSPKSGHDTVSWYQQALGQGPQFIFQYYEEEERQRGNFPDRFSGHQFPNYSSELNVNALLLGDSALYLCASSGRPGLAGGTDTQYFGPGTRLTVL.

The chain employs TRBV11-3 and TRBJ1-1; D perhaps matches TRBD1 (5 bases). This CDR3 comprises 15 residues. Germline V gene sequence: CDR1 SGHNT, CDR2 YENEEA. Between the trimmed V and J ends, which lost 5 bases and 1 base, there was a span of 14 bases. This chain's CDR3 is CASSEGGVGNTEAFF. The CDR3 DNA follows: TGTGCCAGCAGCGAGGGAGGGGTGGGGAACACTGAAGCTTTCTTT.

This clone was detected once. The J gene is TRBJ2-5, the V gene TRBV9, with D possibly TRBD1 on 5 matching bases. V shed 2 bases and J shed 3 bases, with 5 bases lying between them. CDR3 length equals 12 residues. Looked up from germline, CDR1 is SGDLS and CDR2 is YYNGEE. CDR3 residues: CASSVTEETQYF. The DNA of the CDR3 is TGTGCCAGCAGCGTGACAGAAGAGACCCAGTACTTC.

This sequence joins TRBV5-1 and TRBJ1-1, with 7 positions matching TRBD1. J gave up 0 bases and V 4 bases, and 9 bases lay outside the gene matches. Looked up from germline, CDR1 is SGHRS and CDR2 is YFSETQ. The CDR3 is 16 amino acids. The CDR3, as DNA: TGCGCCAGCAGCATCTCAGCCGGGACAGTGAACACTGAAGCTTTCTTT. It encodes CASSISAGTVNTEAFF.